The 13 T cell receptor beta chains listed next were all sequenced from one sample in a study of cytomegalovirus exposure and HLA in healthy donors. PCR amplification relied on 60 Vbeta primers (plus 13 Jbeta primers). Clones were read by immunoSEQ multiplex PCR, and TCRdb kept only the in-frame ones, dropping some. The sample lists approximately 150,000 clones, 72% occurring once. The source material was PBMCs. The source is a man aged 40-50 years in good health and CMV-seronegative.

V gene TRBV6-6 combines with J gene TRBJ2-3; TRBD2 is a possible D gene (7 bases). V was trimmed by 5 bases and J by 6 bases, leaving 21 bases between them. CDR1 and CDR2 from the germline V gene are MNHNY and SVGAGI (reference sequence). The CDR3 totals 16 residues. The CDR3 coding sequence is TGTGCCAGCAGTCCCACCTTGGGCGGGGGCGGGGATACGCAGTATTTT. Translated: CASSPTLGGGGDTQYF.

The chain combines TRBV5-4 with TRBJ1-1; 9 bases map to TRBD1. Germline V gene data show CDR1 as SGHNT and CDR2 as YYREEE (reference sequence). The CDR3 runs 14 residues. The trim removed 0 bases at V and 4 bases at J, leaving 1 base unmatched. This chain's CDR3 is CASSLDRGLTEAFF. CDR3 bases: TGTGCCAGCAGCTTGGACAGGGGGCTCACTGAAGCTTTCTTT.

The rearrangement uses TRBV23-1 and TRBJ2-5, with D tentatively TRBD1 (6 bases). TRBV23-1 is identified as an open reading frame with a role that is uncertain. This CDR3 comprises 15 residues. V lost 5 bases, J lost 2 bases, and 15 bases lay in between. As DNA, the CDR3 is TGCGCCAGCAGTATACAGGGTATTACGCAAGAGACCCAGTACTTC. Encoded protein: CASSIQGITQETQYF.

The V and J genes are TRBV7-2 and TRBJ2-3; 9 positions agree with TRBD1. This CDR3 comprises 15 residues. The J segment lost 2 bases and the V segment lost 5 bases, leaving 5 bases of the junction unmatched. The germline V gene encodes CDR1 SGHTA and CDR2 FQGNSA. The CDR3 protein is CASSPWTGATDTQYF. For the CDR3, the DNA is TGTGCCAGCAGCCCATGGACAGGGGCCACAGATACGCAGTATTTT.

The chain has TRBV5-1 and TRBJ2-7, with TRBD2 identical over 10 bases. After removal of 5 bases from V and 0 bases from J, the junction contained 5 bases not matched to a gene. CDR1 SGHRS and CDR2 YFSETQ come from the germline V gene. The CDR3 runs to 15 residues. Here the CDR3 DNA reads TGCGCCAGCAGACGGACTAGCGGAAGCTCCTACGAGCAGTACTTC. Translation: CASRRTSGSSYEQYF.

Regarding this clone: Germline is not matched at one junction end, which may reflect a read error. The chain recombines TRBV7-3 with TRBJ1-2; D gene uncertain. This CDR3 is 15 amino acids long. Germline V gives CDR1 SGHTA, CDR2 FQGTGA. CDR3 nucleotides: TGTGCCAGCAGCTCCACCGGGGAGGGAGACTATGGCTACCCCTTC. It encodes CASSSTGEGDYGYPF.

The chain employs TRBV2 and TRBJ2-2; D perhaps matches TRBD2 (5 bases). Trimming shortened V by 4 bases and J by 4 bases, and 16 bases separated the two germline ends. In germline, CDR1 is SNHLY, CDR2 FYNNEI. The CDR3 consists of 16 residues. For the CDR3, the DNA is TGTGCCAGCAGTGTCTCGGCCGCTAGCAGCACCGGGGAGCTGTTTTTT. Protein sequence: CASSVSAASSTGELFF.

This clone was recorded only once. The chain joins TRBV20-1 to TRBJ1-1; D is unresolved. V lost 0 bases and J 9 bases, leaving 8 bases between the germline ends. Germline V gives CDR1 DFQATT, CDR2 SNEGSKA (reference sequence). The CDR3 runs 11 residues. This CDR3 reads CSARENQKAFF. CDR3 sequence (DNA): TGCAGTGCTAGAGAAAATCAGAAAGCTTTCTTT.

This chain connects TRBV10-3 to TRBJ1-3; D possibly corresponds to TRBD1 (5 bases). V shed 5 bases and J shed 6 bases, with 14 bases lying between them. The germline V gene has CDR1 ENHRY and CDR2 SYGVKD. The CDR3 length is 14 residues. This chain's CDR3 is CAISQDSGANTIYF. In DNA, the CDR3 is TGTGCCATCAGTCAAGACAGCGGGGCAAACACCATATATTTT.

The genes are TRBV28 and TRBJ1-3, with D possibly matching TRBD1 (5 bases). The CDR3 consists of 16 residues. Germline assignment: CDR1 MDHEN and CDR2 SYDVKM. V was clipped by 3 bases and J by 0 bases, with 12 bases between them. The CDR3 bases are TGTGCCAGCAGTTTGACAGCCTCCTACTCTGGAAACACCATATATTTT. This translates into CASSLTASYSGNTIYF.

This chain links TRBV9 with TRBJ2-7, with TRBD1 identical over 7 bases. The CDR3 totals 14 residues. Trimming removed 3 bases from V and 3 bases from J; junction bases left unmatched: 6. From germline, CDR1 is SGDLS and CDR2 YYNGEE. The CDR3 coding sequence is TGTGCCAGCAGCGATGGGGACAGCTACTACGAGCAGTACTTC. Translated, it gives CASSDGDSYYEQYF.

The CDR3 loop reads CASSRGQDGSPLHF. In DNA form, the CDR3 reads TGCGCCAGCAGCCGGGGACAGGATGGTTCACCCCTCCACTTT. J is TRBJ1-6 and V is TRBV5-1; TRBD1 matches 8 bases. Germline CDR1 and CDR2: SGHRS and YFSETQ. With V trimmed by 4 bases and J by 9 bases, 6 bases remained unmatched. This CDR3 has 14 residues. Using reference TRBV5-1 and TRBJ1-6 for the parts outside the CDR3, the full variable domain is KAGVTQTPRYLIKTRGQQVTLSCSPISGHRSVSWYQQTPGQGLQFLFEYFSETQRNKGNFPGRFSGRQFSNSRSEMNVSTLELGDSALYLCASSRGQDGSPLHFGNGTRLTVT.

Here the CDR3 DNA reads TGTGCCAGCAGTTACTCGATTGGGACTAGCGGCTACGAGCAGTACTTC. It codes for CASSYSIGTSGYEQYF. The chain joins TRBV6-5 to TRBJ2-5; TRBD2 matches at 11 bases. Near its end, the DNA agrees better with TRBJ2-7, so the J call may be wrong. The V gene's germline CDR1 is MNHEY and CDR2 SVGAGI. The CDR3 is 16 amino acids.